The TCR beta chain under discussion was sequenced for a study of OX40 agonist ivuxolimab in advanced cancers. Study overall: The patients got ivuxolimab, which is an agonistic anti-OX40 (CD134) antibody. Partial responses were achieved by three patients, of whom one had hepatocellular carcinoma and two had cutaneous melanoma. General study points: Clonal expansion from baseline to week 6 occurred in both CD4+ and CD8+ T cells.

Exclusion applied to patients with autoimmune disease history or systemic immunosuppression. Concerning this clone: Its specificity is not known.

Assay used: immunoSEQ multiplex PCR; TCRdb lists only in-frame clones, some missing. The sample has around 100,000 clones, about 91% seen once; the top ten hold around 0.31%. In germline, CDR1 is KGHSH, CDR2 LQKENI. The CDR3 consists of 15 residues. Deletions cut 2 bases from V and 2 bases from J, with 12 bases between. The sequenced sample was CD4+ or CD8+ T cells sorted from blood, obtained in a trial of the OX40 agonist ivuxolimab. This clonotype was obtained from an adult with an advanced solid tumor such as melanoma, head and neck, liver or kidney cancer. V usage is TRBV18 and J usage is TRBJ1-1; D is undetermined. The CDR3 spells CASSPGWPKNTEAFF. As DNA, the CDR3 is TGTGCCAGCTCACCAGGGTGGCCAAAAAACACTGAAGCTTTCTTT.